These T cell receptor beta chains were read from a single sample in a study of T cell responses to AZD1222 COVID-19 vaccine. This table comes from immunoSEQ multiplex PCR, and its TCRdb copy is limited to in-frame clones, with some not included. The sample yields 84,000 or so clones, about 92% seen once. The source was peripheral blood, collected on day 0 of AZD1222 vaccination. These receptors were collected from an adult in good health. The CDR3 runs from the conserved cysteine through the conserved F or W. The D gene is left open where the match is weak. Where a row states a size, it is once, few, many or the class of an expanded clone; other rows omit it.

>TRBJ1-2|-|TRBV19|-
CASSMGARYGYTF
TGTGCCAGTAGTATGGGCGCCCGCTATGGCTACACCTTC
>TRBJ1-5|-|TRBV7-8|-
CASSPQGNQPQHF
TGTGCCAGCAGCCCCCAGGGTAATCAGCCCCAGCATTTT
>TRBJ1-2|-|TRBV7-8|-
CASSPRWGFNYGYTF
TGTGCCAGCAGCCCAAGGTGGGGGTTCAACTATGGCTACACCTTC
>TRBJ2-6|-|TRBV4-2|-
CASSQGQASGANVLTF
TGTGCCAGCAGCCAGGGCCAGGCCTCTGGGGCCAACGTCCTGACTTTC
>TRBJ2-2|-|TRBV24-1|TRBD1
CATLPQGVAGELFF
TGTGCCACCCTCCCACAGGGGGTCGCCGGGGAGCTGTTTTTT
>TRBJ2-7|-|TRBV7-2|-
CASSLPPGTEQYF
TGTGCCAGCAGCTTACCACCCGGGACCGAGCAGTACTTC
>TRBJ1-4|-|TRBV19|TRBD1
CASAPTGANEKLFF
TGTGCCAGTGCACCGACAGGGGCGAATGAAAAACTGTTTTTT
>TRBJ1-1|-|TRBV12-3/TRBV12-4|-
CASSLQASTEAFF
TGTGCCAGCAGTTTACAGGCCTCCACTGAAGCTTTCTTT
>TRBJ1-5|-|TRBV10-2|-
CASSVPGGNQPQHF
TGCGCCAGCAGTGTCCCGGGGGGCAATCAGCCCCAGCATTTT
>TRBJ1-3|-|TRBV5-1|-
CASSGGSSGNTIYF
TGCGCCAGCAGCGGGGGGAGCTCTGGAAACACCATATATTTT
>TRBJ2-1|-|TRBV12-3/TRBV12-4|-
CASRGRQGNEQFF
TGTGCCTCACGCGGGCGGCAGGGCAATGAGCAGTTCTTC
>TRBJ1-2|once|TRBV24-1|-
CATSRGEFYGYTF
TGTGCCACCAGTAGGGGGGAGTTCTATGGCTACACCTTC
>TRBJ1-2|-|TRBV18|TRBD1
CASSKDRGVANYGYTF
TGTGCCAGCTCCAAGGACAGGGGGGTCGCTAACTATGGCTACACCTTC
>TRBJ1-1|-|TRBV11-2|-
CASSPQGRLKAFF
TGTGCCAGCAGCCCTCAGGGTAGGCTTAAAGCTTTCTTT
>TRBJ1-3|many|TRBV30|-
CAWKKGGNTIYF
TGTGCCTGGAAAAAAGGTGGAAACACCATATATTTT
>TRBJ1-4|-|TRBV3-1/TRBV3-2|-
CASRRQATATNEKLFF
TGTGCCAGCAGGCGACAGGCGACGGCAACTAATGAAAAACTGTTTTTT
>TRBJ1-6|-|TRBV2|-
CASSERGYNSPLHF
TGTGCCAGCAGTGAAAGGGGTTATAATTCACCCCTCCACTTT
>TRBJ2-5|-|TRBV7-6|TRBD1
CASSFWTGKQETQYF
TGTGCCAGCAGCTTCTGGACAGGGAAGCAAGAGACCCAGTACTTC
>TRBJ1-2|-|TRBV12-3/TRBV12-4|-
CASSFEGNYGYTF
TGTGCCAGCAGTTTTGAGGGAAACTATGGCTACACCTTC
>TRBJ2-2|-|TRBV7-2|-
CASSLGSMNTGELFF
TGTGCCAGCAGCTTAGGCAGTATGAACACCGGGGAGCTGTTTTTT
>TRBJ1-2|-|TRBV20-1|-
CSAPGYTF
TGCAGTGCCCCGGGCTACACCTTC
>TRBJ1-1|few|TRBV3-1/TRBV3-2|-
CASSQVFGVTEAFF
TGTGCCAGCAGCCAAGTCTTTGGGGTCACTGAAGCTTTCTTT
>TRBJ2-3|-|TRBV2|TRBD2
CASREREGTDTQYF
TGTGCCAGCAGGGAGCGGGAGGGCACAGATACGCAGTATTTT
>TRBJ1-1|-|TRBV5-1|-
CASSLGFRAMNTEAFF
TGCGCCAGCAGCTTGGGATTTAGGGCAATGAACACTGAAGCTTTCTTT